This record concerns one T cell receptor beta chain sequence. The antigen is unknown. This specimen comes from a study of shared clonotypes between healthy human individuals. In the study's own analysis: Junction-only sequences produced by ImmunoSEQ had no quality scores, so filtering differed. Some clones are missing from TCRdb's copy, which holds only in-frame ones; the method was immunoSEQ multiplex PCR. V and J calls and clone size come straight from that table; D and trimming were deduced from the DNA. The sample has over a million clones; roughly 96% are singletons. Study outcomes and limitations: Non-shared clonotypes had lower generation probabilities than clonotypes shared by all four sorted-subset donors.

The specimen sequenced was naive CD4+ T cells sorted from blood. Subset described: CD45RA+ positively selected. The receptor comes from a man in his thirties or forties in good health.

CDR3 nucleotides: TGTGCCAGCAGGCTTACAGTTAGCAATCAGCCCCAGCATTTT. This gives the protein CASRLTVSNQPQHF. The V call is TRBV6-5, the J call TRBJ1-5; D unresolved. CDR1 MNHEY and CDR2 SVGAGI come from the germline V gene. The CDR3 consists of 14 residues. Trimming removed 6 bases from V and 0 bases from J, with 9 bases in between.